This T cell receptor (beta chain) was profiled in a study of T cells after yellow fever vaccination. The trim removed 4 bases at V and 2 bases at J, leaving 8 bases unmatched. The CDR3 consists of 16 residues. The germline V gene encodes CDR1 SGHTA and CDR2 FQGNSA. Study-level points and caveats: Secondary responses were weaker yet peaked faster, day 5 versus 15.

One entry per CDR3 protein, called by TCRdb with MiXCR from the 5' RACE reads. The sample lists 300,000 or so distinct CDR3 sequences; under 15% were seen once. A remark on this clonotype: The antigen is not known.

The receptor's source is a man in his thirties or forties who received the YFV17D yellow fever vaccine. The source was CD4+ T cells sorted from PBMCs, collected 45 days after the yellow fever booster vaccination. V gene TRBV7-2 combines with J gene TRBJ2-5; 9 positions match TRBD1. CDR3 DNA sequence: TGTGCCAGCAGCTCACTCGACAGGGGGATTCAAGAGACCCAGTACTTC. This sequence encodes CASSSLDRGIQETQYF.